A single sample is the source of the 3 T cell receptor beta chains below, sequenced in a study of blood T cell repertoires in COVID-19. Using immunoSEQ multiplex PCR, the repertoire was profiled, and TCRdb retains in-frame clones only, with some absent. Among 200,000 to 250,000 clones listed, around 82% were seen once. Sequenced input: PBMCs or T cells enriched from blood (not recorded which). These receptors originate from a man aged 30-40 years with acute COVID-19.

This clone was counted between two and nine times. V usage is TRBV21-1 and J usage is TRBJ1-5. TRBV21-1 is recorded as a pseudogene. CDR3 length equals 19 residues. The CDR3 protein is CASSPAGGPGQYSNQPQHF. DNA of the CDR3: TGTGCCAGCAGCCCCGCGGGGGGCCCGGGACAGTATAGCAATCAGCCCCAGCATTTT.

The chain joins TRBV5-1 to TRBJ2-5; TRBD1 matches at 10 bases. CDR3 length: 15 amino acids. Germline CDR1 and CDR2: SGHRS and YFSETQ. After removal of 4 bases from V and 4 bases from J, the junction contained 7 bases not matched to a gene. CDR3: CASSPGQGPPETQYF. CDR3 nucleotide sequence: TGCGCCAGCAGCCCGGGACAGGGGCCCCCAGAGACCCAGTACTTC. The full variable domain, with the rest looked up from reference TRBV5-1 and TRBJ2-5, is KAGVTQTPRYLIKTRGQQVTLSCSPISGHRSVSWYQQTPGQGLQFLFEYFSETQRNKGNFPGRFSGRQFSNSRSEMNVSTLELGDSALYLCASSPGQGPPETQYFGPGTRLLVL.

This chain joins TRBV29-1 and TRBJ1-1; TRBD1 matches 10 bases. J gave up 1 base and V 6 bases, and 5 bases lay outside the gene matches. The CDR3 is 14 residues long. The germline gives CDR1 SQVTM, CDR2 ANQGSEA. DNA of the CDR3: TGCAGCGTCCACGGGGACAGGGGGAACACTGAAGCTTTCTTT. This gives the protein CSVHGDRGNTEAFF.